The 4 T cell receptor beta chains in this list originate from one sample, sequenced in a study of PD-L1 blockade in urothelial cancer. Time point defined: peripheral blood 6 weeks after treatment start. The method was immunoSEQ multiplex PCR; TCRdb's version includes in-frame clones alone and lacks a portion of them. Among about 40,000 clones, roughly 80% were seen once, and the ten largest hold roughly a tenth. Source: PBMCs, taken around atezolizumab (anti-PD-L1) treatment. The receptors come from a man aged 35 to 55 with urothelial cancer.

This sequence joins TRBV27 and TRBJ1-1; TRBD1 aligns across 7 bases. The CDR3 is 13 residues long. The V and J ends lost 7 bases and 3 bases, in that order; junction bases with no gene match: 5. Germline V gene sequence: CDR1 MNHEY, CDR2 SMNVEV (reference sequence). The CDR3 DNA follows: TGTGCCAGCACCCCAGGGGGTTACACTGAAGCTTTCTTT. Protein sequence: CASTPGGYTEAFF.

CDR3 nucleotides: TGTGCCAGCAGGACTAGCGGGATCTACGAGCAGTACTTC. Its translation: CASRTSGIYEQYF. This rearrangement joins TRBV2 to TRBJ2-7; 11 bases map to TRBD2. Germline V gene lookup returns CDR1 SNHLY and CDR2 FYNNEI. The CDR3 runs to 13 residues. Trimming at V came to 6 bases and at J to 3 bases, leaving 1 base not matched to a gene.

The chain employs TRBV27 and TRBJ2-5, with 7 bases that match TRBD2. CDR1 is MNHEY, CDR2 SMNVEV, per germline (reference sequence). There are 16 residues in the CDR3. V was pared by 5 bases and J by 7 bases, with 16 bases of the junction left unmatched. The CDR3 nucleotides read TGTGCCAGCAGTCCTTTAATTGGCGGAGGCGGGGGGACCCAGTACTTC. This translates into CASSPLIGGGGGTQYF.

The V gene is TRBV5-1, the J gene TRBJ1-2, with D possibly matching TRBD1 (5 bases). Germline CDR1 reads SGHRS; CDR2 reads YFSETQ. Deletions cut 0 bases from V and 6 bases from J, with 12 bases between. There are 14 residues in the CDR3. CDR3 sequence reads: CASSLAGVGDGYTF. Here the CDR3 DNA reads TGCGCCAGCAGCTTGGCGGGGGTAGGCGATGGCTACACCTTC.